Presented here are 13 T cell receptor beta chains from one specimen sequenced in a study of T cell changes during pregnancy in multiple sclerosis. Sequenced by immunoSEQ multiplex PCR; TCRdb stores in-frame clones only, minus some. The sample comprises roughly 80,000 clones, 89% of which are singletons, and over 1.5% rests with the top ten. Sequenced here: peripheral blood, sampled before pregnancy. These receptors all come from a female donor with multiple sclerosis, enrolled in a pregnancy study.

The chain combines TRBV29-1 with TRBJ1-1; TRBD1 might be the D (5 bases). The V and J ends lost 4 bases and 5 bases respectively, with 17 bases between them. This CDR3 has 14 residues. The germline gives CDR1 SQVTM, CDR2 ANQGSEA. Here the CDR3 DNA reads TGCAGCGTTGGAAAGACCAGGGTTTATACTGAAGCTTTCTTT. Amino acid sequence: CSVGKTRVYTEAFF.

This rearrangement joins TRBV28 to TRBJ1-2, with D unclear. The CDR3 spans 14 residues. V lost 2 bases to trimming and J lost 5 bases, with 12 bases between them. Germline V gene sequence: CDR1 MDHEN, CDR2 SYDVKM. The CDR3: CASSLDTYSYGYTF. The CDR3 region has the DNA TGTGCCAGCAGTTTAGACACTTACTCGTATGGCTACACCTTC.

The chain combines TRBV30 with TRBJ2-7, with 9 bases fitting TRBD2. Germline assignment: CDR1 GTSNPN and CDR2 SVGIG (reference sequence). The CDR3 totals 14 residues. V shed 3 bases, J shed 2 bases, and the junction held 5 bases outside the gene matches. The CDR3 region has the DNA TGTGCCTGGAGGCTAGCGGGGACAACCTACGAGCAGTACTTC. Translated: CAWRLAGTTYEQYF. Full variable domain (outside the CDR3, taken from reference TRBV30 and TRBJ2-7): SQTIHQWPATLVQPVGSPLSLECTVEGTSNPNLYWYRQAAGRGLQLLFYSVGIGQISSEVPQNLSASRPQDRQFILSSKKLLLSDSGFYLCAWRLAGTTYEQYFGPGTRLTVT.

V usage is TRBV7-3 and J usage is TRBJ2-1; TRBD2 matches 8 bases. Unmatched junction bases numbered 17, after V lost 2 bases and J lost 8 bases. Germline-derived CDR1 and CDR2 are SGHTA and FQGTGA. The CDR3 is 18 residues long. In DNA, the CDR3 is TGTGCCAGCAGCTTATTACCCCCTTGGAGCGGGGGCCCTCATGAGCAGTTCTTC. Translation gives CASSLLPPWSGGPHEQFF.

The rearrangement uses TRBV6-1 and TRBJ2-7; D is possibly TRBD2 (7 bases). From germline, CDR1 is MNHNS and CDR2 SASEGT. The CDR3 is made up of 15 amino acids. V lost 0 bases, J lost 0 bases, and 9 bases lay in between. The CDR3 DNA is TGTGCCAGCAGTGAAGCGGGGGGGGCCTCCTACGAGCAGTACTTC. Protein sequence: CASSEAGGASYEQYF.

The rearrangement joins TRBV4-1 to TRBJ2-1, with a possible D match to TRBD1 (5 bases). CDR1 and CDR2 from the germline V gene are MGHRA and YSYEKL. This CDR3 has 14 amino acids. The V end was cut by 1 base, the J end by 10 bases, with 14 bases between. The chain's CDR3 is CASSQGATEGEQFF. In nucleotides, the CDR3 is TGCGCCAGCAGCCAAGGAGCGACAGAAGGGGAGCAGTTCTTC.

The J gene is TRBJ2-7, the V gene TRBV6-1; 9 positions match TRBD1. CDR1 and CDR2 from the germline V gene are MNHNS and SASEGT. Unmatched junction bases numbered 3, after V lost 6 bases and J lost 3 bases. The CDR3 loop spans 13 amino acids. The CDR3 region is CASRGGQGYEQYF. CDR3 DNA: TGTGCCAGCAGGGGGGGACAGGGCTACGAGCAGTACTTC.

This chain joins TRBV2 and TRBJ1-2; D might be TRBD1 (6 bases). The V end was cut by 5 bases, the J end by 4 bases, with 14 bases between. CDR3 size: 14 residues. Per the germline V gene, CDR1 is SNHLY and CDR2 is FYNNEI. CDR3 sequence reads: CASSYRVPGYGYTF. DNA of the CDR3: TGTGCCAGCAGTTACAGGGTCCCTGGCTATGGCTACACCTTC.

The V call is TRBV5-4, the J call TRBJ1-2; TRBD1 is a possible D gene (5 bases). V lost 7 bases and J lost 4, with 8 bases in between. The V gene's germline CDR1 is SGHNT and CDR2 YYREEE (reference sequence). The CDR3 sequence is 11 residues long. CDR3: CASSGAYGYTF. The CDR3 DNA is TGTGCCAGCTCTGGGGCCTATGGCTACACCTTC.

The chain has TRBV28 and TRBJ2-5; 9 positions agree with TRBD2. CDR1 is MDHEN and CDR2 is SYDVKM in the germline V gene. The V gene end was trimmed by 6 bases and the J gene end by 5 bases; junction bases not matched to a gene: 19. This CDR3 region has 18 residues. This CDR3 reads CASRRPLWRGGGGETQYF. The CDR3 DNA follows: TGTGCCAGCAGACGCCCGCTTTGGCGGGGGGGAGGGGGTGAGACCCAGTACTTC.

This CDR3 reads CASSVGTGAQETQYF. Here the CDR3 DNA reads TGTGCCAGCAGCGTAGGGACAGGGGCCCAAGAGACCCAGTACTTC. The rearrangement uses TRBV9 and TRBJ2-5, with 9 bases lining up with TRBD1. Per the germline V gene, CDR1 is SGDLS and CDR2 is YYNGEE. CDR3 size: 15 residues. The V gene end was trimmed by 0 bases and the J gene end by 1 base; junction bases not matched to a gene: 1.

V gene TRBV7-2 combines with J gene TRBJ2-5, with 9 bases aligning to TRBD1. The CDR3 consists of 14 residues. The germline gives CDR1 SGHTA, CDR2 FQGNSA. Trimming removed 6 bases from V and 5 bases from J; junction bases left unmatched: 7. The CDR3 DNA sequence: TGTGCCAGCAGTTTCAACAGGGGGCTGGAGACCCAGTACTTC. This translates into CASSFNRGLETQYF.

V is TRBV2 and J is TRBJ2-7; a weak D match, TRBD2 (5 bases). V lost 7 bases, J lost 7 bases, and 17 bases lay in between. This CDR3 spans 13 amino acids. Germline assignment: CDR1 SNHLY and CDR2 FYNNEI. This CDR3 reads CASTPTRVGEQYF. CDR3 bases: TGTGCCAGCACCCCGACGAGGGTAGGAGAGCAGTACTTC. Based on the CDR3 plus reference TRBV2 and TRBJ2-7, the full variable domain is EPEVTQTPSHQVTQMGQEVILRCVPISNHLYFYWYRQILGQKVEFLVSFYNNEISEKSEIFDDQFSVERPDGSNFTLKIRSTKLEDSAMYFCASTPTRVGEQYFGPGTRLTVT.